The 4 T cell receptor beta chains given below trace back to one sample, sequenced in a study of blood T cell repertoires in COVID-19. Data came from immunoSEQ multiplex PCR; TCRdb stores just in-frame clones and leaves some out. The sample contains 140,000 to 150,000 clones, 70% to 90% of which appear only once. Sample: PBMCs or T cells enriched from blood (not recorded which). The receptors originated from a man in his forties or fifties who had recovered from COVID-19.

The V call is TRBV3-1 (or the pseudogene TRBV3-2), the J call TRBJ1-2; D possibly corresponds to TRBD1 (6 bases). The CDR3 is made up of 16 amino acids. CDR1 LGHDT and CDR2 YNNKEL come from the germline V gene (reference sequence). Trimming took off 0 bases at V and 7 bases at J, with 18 bases between the two ends. This CDR3 reads CASSQDGTGRVRGYTF. CDR3 sequence (DNA): TGTGCCAGCAGCCAAGATGGTACAGGGCGCGTACGTGGCTACACCTTC.

In its sample, this clone was seen once. The chain combines TRBV6-2 or TRBV6-3 with TRBJ1-1, with D unclear. This CDR3 is 13 amino acids long. Trimming took 0 bases from V and 5 from J, leaving 7 bases between them. The V gene's germline CDR1 is MNHEY and CDR2 SVGEGT. Written as DNA, the CDR3 is TGTGCCAGCAGTTACTCGGTCGGGACTGAAGCTTTCTTT. This codes for CASSYSVGTEAFF.

V is TRBV3-1 (or the pseudogene TRBV3-2) and J is TRBJ2-7; 11 positions agree with TRBD1. The CDR3 is 14 amino acids. V lost 4 bases, J lost 7 bases, and 6 bases stayed unmatched. The germline CDR1 and CDR2 sequences are LGHDT and YNNKEL (reference sequence). The CDR3 is CASSRGQGAREQYV. DNA for the CDR3: TGTGCCAGCAGCCGAGGACAGGGGGCGAGAGAGCAGTACGTC.

Only one count was recorded for this clone. The chain has TRBV23-1 and TRBJ2-1; 8 bases align to TRBD2. TRBV23-1 counts as an open reading frame of uncertain function. The CDR3 extends over 17 amino acids. V was pared by 0 bases and J by 5 bases, with 9 bases of the junction left unmatched. CDR3 sequence (DNA): TGCGCCAGCAGTCAATCCCCCCAGCGGGAGAGGGACAATGAGCAGTTCTTC. Translated: CASSQSPQRERDNEQFF.